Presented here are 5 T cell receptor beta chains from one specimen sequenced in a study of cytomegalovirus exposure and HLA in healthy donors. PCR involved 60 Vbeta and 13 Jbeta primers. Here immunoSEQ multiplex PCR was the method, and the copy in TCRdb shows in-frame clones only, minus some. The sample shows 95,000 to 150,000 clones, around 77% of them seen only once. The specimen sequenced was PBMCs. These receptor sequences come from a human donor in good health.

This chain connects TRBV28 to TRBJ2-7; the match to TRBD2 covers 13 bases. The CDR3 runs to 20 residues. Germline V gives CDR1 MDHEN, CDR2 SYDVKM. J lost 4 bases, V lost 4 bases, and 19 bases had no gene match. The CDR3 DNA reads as TGTGCCAGCAGTTACTCCGGGACAGGGTCACTAGCGGGAGGGATGTACGAGCAGTACTTC. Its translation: CASSYSGTGSLAGGMYEQYF.

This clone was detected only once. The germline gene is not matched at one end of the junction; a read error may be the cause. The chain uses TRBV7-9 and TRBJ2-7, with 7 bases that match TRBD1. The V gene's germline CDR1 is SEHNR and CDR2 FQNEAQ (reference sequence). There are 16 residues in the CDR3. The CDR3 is CSSSLATGTVSYEQYF. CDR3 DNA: TGTTCCAGCAGCTTAGCCACCGGGACAGTCTCCTACGAGCAGTACTTC.

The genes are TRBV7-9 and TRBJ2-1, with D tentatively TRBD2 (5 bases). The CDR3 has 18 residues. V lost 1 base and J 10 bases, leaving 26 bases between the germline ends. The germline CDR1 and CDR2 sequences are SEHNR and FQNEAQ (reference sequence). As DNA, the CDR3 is TGTGCCAGCAGCTTAGGCGCCCGGTCACTAGTGAGTCGAGGGGAGCAGTTCTTC. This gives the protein CASSLGARSLVSRGEQFF.

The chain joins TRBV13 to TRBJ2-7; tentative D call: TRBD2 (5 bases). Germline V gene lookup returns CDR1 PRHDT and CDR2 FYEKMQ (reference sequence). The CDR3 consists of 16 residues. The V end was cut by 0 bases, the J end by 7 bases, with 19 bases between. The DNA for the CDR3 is TGTGCCAGCAGCTTAGGCCTTAAAATGTACTCGGGGGAGCAGTACTTC. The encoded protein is CASSLGLKMYSGEQYF. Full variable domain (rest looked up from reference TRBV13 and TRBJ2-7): AAGVIQSPRHLIKEKRETATLKCYPIPRHDTVYWYQQGPGQDPQFLISFYEKMQSDKGSIPDRFSAQQFSDYHSELNMSSLELGDSALYFCASSLGLKMYSGEQYFGPGTRLTVT.

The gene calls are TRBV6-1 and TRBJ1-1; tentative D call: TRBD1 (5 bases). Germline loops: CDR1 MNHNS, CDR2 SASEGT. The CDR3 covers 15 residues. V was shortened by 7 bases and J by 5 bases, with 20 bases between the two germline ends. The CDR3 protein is CASKPAGGVGTEAFF. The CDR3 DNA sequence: TGTGCCAGCAAGCCGGCCGGGGGGGTAGGGACTGAAGCTTTCTTT.